The 15 T cell receptor beta chains presented below share a single source sample, sequenced in a study of PD-1 blockade in classical Hodgkin lymphoma (TCRdb year 2020). In the paper's terms, the time point label means: cycle 2 day 1 (C2D1) of nivolumab. Every trial patient had relapsed after autologous stem cell transplantation, and cohorts A, B and C differed in prior brentuximab vedotin exposure. Library construction relied on the immunoSEQ multiplex PCR assay. TCRdb's version of the immuneACCESS table is confined to in-frame rearrangements and falls short of the full clone set. An unresolved V gene accounts for under half of the shortfall where checked; the remainder is of unknown origin. Here the sample has 80,000 to 100,000 clones; roughly 79% occur a single time. The ten largest make up around 15% of the sample. The source was peripheral blood mononuclear cells (PBMCs), collected before the second cycle of nivolumab. The receptors were sampled from a human donor with classical Hodgkin lymphoma.

A remark on this clone: The junction departs from the called germline gene at one end, perhaps through a read error. The chain links TRBV7-9 to TRBJ2-7; D gene unclear. Germline loops: CDR1 SEHNR, CDR2 FQNEAQ (reference sequence). The CDR3 covers 16 residues. The CDR3 reads CASSQEVGSHGYEQYF. CDR3 coding DNA: TGCGCCAGCAGCCAAGAAGTGGGGTCCCATGGCTACGAGCAGTACTTC.

V and J are TRBV30 and TRBJ1-5, with 8 bases that match TRBD1. This CDR3 region has 13 residues. The V segment lost 1 base and the J segment 11 bases; nucleotides outside the gene matches: 7. Germline lookup yields CDR1 GTSNPN and CDR2 SVGIG (reference sequence). CDR3 DNA: TGTGCCTGGAGTGATACAGGGGGTCGGGCCCAGCATTTT. Protein sequence: CAWSDTGGRAQHF.

This clone turned up a few times. CDR3 loop: CASSEAPSTGELFF. Written as DNA, the CDR3 is TGTGCCAGCAGTGAAGCGCCTTCTACCGGGGAGCTGTTTTTT. This chain uses TRBV6-1 with TRBJ2-2; D unclear. Germline CDR1 is MNHNS and CDR2 is SASEGT. Trimming took off 0 bases at V and 5 bases at J, with 7 bases between the two ends. CDR3 length equals 14 residues.

The chain carries TRBV7-9 and TRBJ1-1, with no clear D. The germline V and J ends were trimmed by 11 bases and 2 bases, with 15 bases remaining between them. The CDR3 covers 13 residues. Germline V gene lookup returns CDR1 SEHNR and CDR2 FQNEAQ (reference sequence). The CDR3 spells CAVSREHNTEAFF. DNA for the CDR3: TGTGCCGTATCAAGGGAGCACAACACTGAAGCTTTCTTT.

The rearrangement joins TRBV7-8 to TRBJ2-1, with 10 bases that match TRBD2. V lost 3 bases to trimming and J lost 4 bases; unmatched junction nucleotides: 3. This CDR3 spans 15 amino acids. The germline V gene encodes CDR1 SGHVS and CDR2 FQNEAQ. The CDR3 reads CASSLSGLAYNEQFF. CDR3 in DNA: TGTGCCAGCAGCTTGTCGGGACTAGCGTACAATGAGCAGTTCTTC.

The V gene is TRBV29-1, the J gene TRBJ2-1; TRBD2 matches at 13 bases. CDR1 is SQVTM and CDR2 is ANQGSEA in the germline V gene. The CDR3 is 14 amino acids. After removal of 3 bases from V and 8 bases from J, the junction contained 4 bases not matched to a gene. For the CDR3, the DNA is TGCAGCGTTGAGAGGACTAGCGGGAGCGATGAGCAGTTCTTC. It is translated as CSVERTSGSDEQFF.

The rearrangement uses TRBV18 and TRBJ1-3; no clear D gene. V lost 5 bases and J lost 4, with 9 bases in between. The V gene's germline CDR1 is KGHSH and CDR2 LQKENI. CDR3 length: 13 residues. In DNA, the CDR3 is TGTGCCAGCTCATCCGCCCCGGGAAACACCATATATTTT. Translation gives CASSSAPGNTIYF.

J is TRBJ2-2 and V is TRBV7-2; no reliable D call. Per germline, CDR1 SGHTA and CDR2 FQGNSA. Trimming removed 0 bases at V and 5 bases at J, with 4 bases between. This CDR3 region has 13 residues. Written as DNA, the CDR3 is TGTGCCAGCAGCTTAGCTGATACCGGGGAGCTGTTTTTT. Amino acids: CASSLADTGELFF.

V is TRBV19 and J is TRBJ2-6; D is perhaps TRBD1 or TRBD2 (5 bases each). The length of the CDR3 is 15 residues. Trimming took 1 base from V and 2 from J, leaving 6 bases between them. The germline V gene encodes CDR1 LNHDA and CDR2 SQIVND (reference sequence). The CDR3 region has the DNA TGTGCCAGTAGTATAGGAGGGGCTGGGGCCAACGTCCTGACTTTC. Protein product: CASSIGGAGANVLTF.

V usage is TRBV7-9 and J usage is TRBJ1-5; 9 bases match TRBD1. Unmatched junction bases numbered 11, after V lost 5 bases and J lost 0 bases. The V gene's germline CDR1 is SEHNR and CDR2 FQNEAQ (reference sequence). The CDR3 loop spans 18 amino acids. CDR3 region: CASSNPGTGTNSNQPQHF. The DNA of the CDR3 is TGTGCCAGCAGCAACCCCGGGACAGGGACAAATAGCAATCAGCCCCAGCATTTT.

This clone was recorded a few times. The J gene is TRBJ1-1, the V gene TRBV19; tentatively, D is TRBD1 (5 bases). Germline CDR1 is LNHDA and CDR2 is SQIVND (reference sequence). CDR3 length: 13 amino acids. Deletions cut 5 bases from V and 7 bases from J, with 14 bases between. As DNA, the CDR3 is TGTGCCAGTAGTTTACCGGGACTTGTTGAAGCTTTCTTT. Translation: CASSLPGLVEAFF.

The chain has TRBV19 and TRBJ2-1, with D hard to call. Per germline, CDR1 LNHDA and CDR2 SQIVND (reference sequence). The CDR3 has 16 amino acids. The V and J ends lost 2 bases and 1 base respectively, with 12 bases between them. CDR3 protein: CASSILIASSYNEQFF. The CDR3 region has the DNA TGTGCCAGTAGTATACTTATCGCTTCTTCCTACAATGAGCAGTTCTTC.

This clone has a handful of counts. V is TRBV19 and J is TRBJ2-1; 11 positions agree with TRBD2. Trimming at V came to 6 bases and at J to 4 bases, leaving 5 bases not matched to a gene. This CDR3 is 15 amino acids long. The V gene's germline CDR1 is LNHDA and CDR2 SQIVND (reference sequence). In DNA form, the CDR3 reads TGTGCCAGTAGACCGGGACTAGCGGTATACAATGAGCAGTTCTTC. It translates to CASRPGLAVYNEQFF. The full variable domain, its missing parts supplied by reference TRBV19 and TRBJ2-1, is DGGITQSPKYLFRKEGQNVTLSCEQNLNHDAMYWYRQDPGQGLRLIYYSQIVNDFQKGDIAEGYSVSREKKESFPLTVTSAQKNPTAFYLCASRPGLAVYNEQFFGPGTRLTVL.

This chain connects TRBV2 to TRBJ2-5, with 8 bases matching TRBD2. V shed 4 bases, J shed 4 bases, and the junction held 11 bases outside the gene matches. The CDR3 covers 16 residues. The germline V gene encodes CDR1 SNHLY and CDR2 FYNNEI. The DNA of the CDR3 is TGTGCCAGCAGTGTAAGTCTGGCGGGAGGAGGAGAGACCCAGTACTTC. Protein product: CASSVSLAGGGETQYF.

This rearrangement joins TRBV5-6 to TRBJ2-2; TRBD2 is a possible D gene (6 bases). Trimming left V 4 bases short and J 6 bases short, with 10 bases between. Germline V gene lookup returns CDR1 SGHDT and CDR2 YYEEEE. The CDR3 runs to 13 residues. The CDR3 DNA reads TGTGCCAGCAGCCGACTAGACTCCGGGGAGCTGTTTTTT. Protein: CASSRLDSGELFF. The entire variable domain, with the rest obtained from reference TRBV5-6 and TRBJ2-2, is as follows: DAGVTQSPTHLIKTRGQQVTLRCSPKSGHDTVSWYQQALGQGPQFIFQYYEEEERQRGNFPDRFSGHQFPNYSSELNVNALLLGDSALYLCASSRLDSGELFFGEGSRLTVL.